Following are 20 T cell receptor beta chains from one sample sequenced in a study of cytomegalovirus exposure and HLA in healthy donors. It was with 60 Vbeta and 13 Jbeta primers that the PCR ran. Sequencing used immunoSEQ multiplex PCR; TCRdb keeps in-frame clones, though not all of them. The table includes roughly 80,000 clones, less than 75% detected once. The sequenced sample consisted of PBMCs. These receptors originate from a young man in good health and CMV-seropositive.

V and J are TRBV19 and TRBJ2-3, with D maybe TRBD2 (5 bases). This CDR3 comprises 13 residues. With 10 bases removed from V and 0 bases from J, the gap between germline ends came to 11 bases. Germline CDR1 LNHDA, CDR2 SQIVND (reference sequence). The CDR3 DNA follows: TGTGCCACGTCAGGAGGAAGCACAGATACGCAGTATTTT. It encodes CATSGGSTDTQYF.

This clone was counted only a few times. The chain is built from TRBV9 and TRBJ2-2; no clear D. Trimming cost V 0 bases and J 0 bases, with 9 bases left between them. The length of the CDR3 is 16 residues. The V gene's germline CDR1 is SGDLS and CDR2 YYNGEE. This chain's CDR3 is CASSVGAIANTGELFF. Written as DNA, the CDR3 is TGTGCCAGCAGCGTAGGGGCCATCGCGAACACCGGGGAGCTGTTTTTT. The entire variable domain, with the rest obtained from reference TRBV9 and TRBJ2-2, is as follows: DSGVTQTPKHLITATGQRVTLRCSPRSGDLSVYWYQQSLDQGLQFLIQYYNGEERAKGNILERFSAQQFPDLHSELNLSSLELGDSALYFCASSVGAIANTGELFFGEGSRLTVL.

The chain links TRBV4-1 to TRBJ2-7; 10 bases fit TRBD2. CDR1 MGHRA and CDR2 YSYEKL come from the germline V gene. The CDR3 totals 16 residues. Trimming took 3 bases from V and 5 from J; bases not matched to a gene: 10. The CDR3 here is CASSQGPSSGSHEQYF. CDR3 in DNA: TGCGCCAGCAGCCAGGGTCCTTCTAGCGGGAGCCACGAGCAGTACTTC.

The J gene is TRBJ1-4, the V gene TRBV18, with TRBD1 matching 8 bases. V lost 6 bases to trimming and J lost 0 bases; unmatched junction nucleotides: 12. This CDR3 region has 18 residues. CDR1 and CDR2 (germline): KGHSH, LQKENI. CDR3 sequence: CASSERQGRGATNEKLFF. Written as DNA, the CDR3 is TGTGCCAGCTCCGAGAGACAGGGGAGGGGAGCAACTAATGAAAAACTGTTTTTT.

The chain is built from TRBV9 and TRBJ2-3, with TRBD2 matching over 8 bases. V dropped 0 bases and J dropped 3; count of bases not matched to a gene: 6. The CDR3 consists of 16 residues. Germline V gives CDR1 SGDLS, CDR2 YYNGEE. DNA of the CDR3: TGTGCCAGCAGCGTAGGTGCGGGAGGAAGAACAGATACGCAGTATTTT. Its translation: CASSVGAGGRTDTQYF.

The chain couples TRBV11-3 to TRBJ2-6; a possible D gene is TRBD2 (6 bases). Germline loops: CDR1 SGHNT, CDR2 YENEEA. CDR3 length: 20 amino acids. Trimming removed 6 bases at V and 0 bases at J, with 24 bases between. The CDR3 region is CASSPPSPGLQYSGANVLTF. DNA of the CDR3: TGTGCCAGCAGTCCCCCTTCACCGGGACTGCAATACTCTGGGGCCAACGTCCTGACTTTC.

This sequence joins TRBV11-3 and TRBJ1-4; 11 nucleotides agree with TRBD1. Per the germline V gene, CDR1 is SGHNT and CDR2 is YENEEA. The J segment lost 6 bases and the V segment lost 3 bases, leaving 0 bases of the junction unmatched. This CDR3 has 14 amino acids. CDR3 DNA: TGTGCCAGCAGCTTGGGACAGGGGGATGAAAAACTGTTTTTT. Protein sequence: CASSLGQGDEKLFF.

This CDR3 is CASGRPLGTGVSNQPQHF. The DNA for the CDR3 is TGTGCTAGTGGACGTCCTCTCGGGACAGGGGTTAGCAATCAGCCCCAGCATTTT. The chain employs TRBV12-5 and TRBJ1-5, with TRBD1 matching over 10 bases. The junction had 11 bases not matched to a gene; V was cut back by 6 bases and J by 0 bases. The V gene's germline CDR1 is LGHNT and CDR2 FRNRAP. The CDR3 has 18 amino acids.

The chain is built from TRBV2 and TRBJ1-2; perhaps TRBD1 as D (6 bases). Trimming cost V 7 bases and J 3 bases, with 9 bases left between them. CDR3 size: 12 residues. Germline V gene sequence: CDR1 SNHLY, CDR2 FYNNEI. CDR3 DNA sequence: TGTGCCAGCAATAACAGGGACTATGGCTACACCTTC. This sequence encodes CASNNRDYGYTF.

A few counts support this clone. CDR3 amino acids: CASSTDRALKQPQHF. The CDR3 nucleotides read TGTGCCAGCAGTACGGACAGGGCATTGAAACAGCCCCAGCATTTT. The genes are TRBV2 and TRBJ1-5, with 8 nucleotides matching TRBD1. V lost 5 bases, J lost 7 bases, and 10 bases stayed unmatched. This CDR3 comprises 15 residues. Per the germline V gene, CDR1 is SNHLY and CDR2 is FYNNEI.

This clone appeared a few times. This chain joins TRBV2 and TRBJ2-2; 7 positions agree with TRBD1. J was trimmed by 0 bases and V by 7 bases; bases with no gene match: 5. Germline V gene sequence: CDR1 SNHLY, CDR2 FYNNEI. CDR3 length: 15 amino acids. CDR3 nucleotides: TGTGCCAGCAAGGATCAGGGGGCGAACACCGGGGAGCTGTTTTTT. It yields the protein CASKDQGANTGELFF.

The V gene is TRBV15, the J gene TRBJ1-2; 7 nucleotides match TRBD1. Germline V gene sequence: CDR1 LNHNV, CDR2 YYDKDF (reference sequence). This CDR3 comprises 16 residues. The J segment lost 2 bases and the V segment lost 3 bases, leaving 9 bases of the junction unmatched. As DNA, the CDR3 is TGTGCCACCAGCAGGGCAACCGGGACAGTCAACTATGGCTACACCTTC. Translated, it gives CATSRATGTVNYGYTF.

This clone was counted a few times. This chain links TRBV13 with TRBJ2-4, with 10 bases identical to TRBD2. This CDR3 spans 17 amino acids. The junction had 11 bases not matched to a gene; V was cut back by 5 bases and J by 4 bases. CDR1 PRHDT and CDR2 FYEKMQ come from the germline V gene (reference sequence). The CDR3: CASSPRSAGGPKNIQYF. The CDR3 DNA reads TGTGCCAGCAGCCCGAGATCAGCGGGGGGGCCGAAAAACATTCAGTACTTC.

V gene TRBV6-5 combines with J gene TRBJ2-3; 7 nucleotides line up with TRBD2. Per the germline V gene, CDR1 is MNHEY and CDR2 is SVGAGI. The V gene end was trimmed by 7 bases and the J gene end by 2 bases; junction bases not matched to a gene: 9. This CDR3 comprises 15 residues. Here the CDR3 reads CASKGREGYTDTQYF. The CDR3 DNA reads TGTGCCAGCAAGGGGAGGGAGGGATACACAGATACGCAGTATTTT.

The CDR3 sequence is CASSWWTGETQYF. The CDR3 region has the DNA TGCGCCAGCAGCTGGTGGACAGGAGAGACCCAGTACTTC. The chain joins TRBV5-1 to TRBJ2-5, with 7 bases fitting TRBD1. V lost 3 bases to trimming and J lost 4 bases; unmatched junction nucleotides: 3. The CDR3 loop spans 13 amino acids. Germline CDR1 reads SGHRS; CDR2 reads YFSETQ.

The gene calls are TRBV12-5 and TRBJ2-4; tentative D call: TRBD1 (7 bases). The germline V gene has CDR1 LGHNT and CDR2 FRNRAP. The CDR3 has 17 amino acids. With 1 base removed from V and 4 bases from J, the gap between germline ends came to 17 bases. The CDR3 protein is CASGLAREAGGKNIQYF. The DNA for the CDR3 is TGTGCTAGTGGTTTGGCAAGGGAGGCAGGGGGAAAAAACATTCAGTACTTC.

CDR3 nucleotides: TGTGCCAGCAGTGGACTAGCGGGGGGGAGAGATACGCAGTATTTT. Translating gives CASSGLAGGRDTQYF. The chain has TRBV2 and TRBJ2-3; 14 bases align to TRBD2. Losses at the gene ends were 4 bases for V and 5 bases for J; bases not matched to a gene: 2. Germline loops: CDR1 SNHLY, CDR2 FYNNEI. CDR3 length: 15 amino acids.

This clone was picked up a small number of times. The V and J genes are TRBV2 and TRBJ2-5; TRBD1 agrees at 8 bases. The CDR3 is 14 residues long. Germline loops: CDR1 SNHLY, CDR2 FYNNEI. The junction had 2 bases not matched to a gene; V was cut back by 4 bases and J by 1 base. The CDR3 loop is CASSVTGGQETQYF. The CDR3 DNA reads as TGTGCCAGCAGTGTTACAGGGGGCCAAGAGACCCAGTACTTC. Drawing the rest from reference TRBV2 and TRBJ2-5, the complete variable domain is EPEVTQTPSHQVTQMGQEVILRCVPISNHLYFYWYRQILGQKVEFLVSFYNNEISEKSEIFDDQFSVERPDGSNFTLKIRSTKLEDSAMYFCASSVTGGQETQYFGPGTRLLVL.

This sequence joins TRBV9 and TRBJ1-1; D may be TRBD1 (6 bases). Germline V gives CDR1 SGDLS, CDR2 YYNGEE. CDR3 size: 16 residues. V gave up 3 bases and J gave up 1 base, with 16 bases separating them. The chain's CDR3 is CASSESYRAGNTEAFF. The CDR3 DNA sequence: TGTGCCAGCAGCGAATCGTACAGGGCAGGGAACACTGAAGCTTTCTTT.

The chain employs TRBV19 and TRBJ2-6; TRBD2 is a possible D gene (7 bases). The V gene's germline CDR1 is LNHDA and CDR2 SQIVND (reference sequence). The V end was cut by 0 bases, the J end by 3 bases, with 9 bases between. The CDR3 sequence is 16 residues long. The CDR3 protein is CASSIEGGLGANVLTF. For the CDR3, the DNA is TGTGCCAGTAGTATAGAGGGGGGGCTTGGGGCCAACGTCCTGACTTTC. Looking up the rest from reference TRBV19 and TRBJ2-6 gives the full variable domain: DGGITQSPKYLFRKEGQNVTLSCEQNLNHDAMYWYRQDPGQGLRLIYYSQIVNDFQKGDIAEGYSVSREKKESFPLTVTSAQKNPTAFYLCASSIEGGLGANVLTFGAGSRLTVL.